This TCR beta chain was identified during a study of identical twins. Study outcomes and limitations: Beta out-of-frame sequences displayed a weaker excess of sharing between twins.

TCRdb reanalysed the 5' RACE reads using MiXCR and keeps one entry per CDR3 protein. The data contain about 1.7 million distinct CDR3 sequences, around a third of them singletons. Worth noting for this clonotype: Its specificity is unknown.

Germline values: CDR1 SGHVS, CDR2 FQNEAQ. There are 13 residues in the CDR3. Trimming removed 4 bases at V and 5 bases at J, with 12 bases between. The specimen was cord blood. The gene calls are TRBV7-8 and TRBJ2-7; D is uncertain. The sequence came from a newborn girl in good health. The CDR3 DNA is TGTGCCAGCAGCTCCATGGTCTCGAACGAGCAGTACTTC. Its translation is CASSSMVSNEQYF. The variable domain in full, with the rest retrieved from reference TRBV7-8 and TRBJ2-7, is GAGVSQSPRYKVAKRGQDVALRCDPISGHVSLFWYQQALGQGPEFLTYFQNEAQLDKSGLPSDRFFAERPEGSVSTLKIQRTQQEDSAVYLCASSSMVSNEQYFGPGTRLTVT.